This T cell receptor beta chain was captured in a study of OX40 agonist ivuxolimab in advanced cancers. Whole-study context: Under the entry rules, prior anti-PD-1, anti-PD-L1 or anti-CTLA-4 therapy was allowed, and approximately 40% had some. One hepatocellular carcinoma and a couple of cutaneous melanoma patients partially responded.

The CDR3 is 16 amino acids. From germline, CDR1 is SGHAT and CDR2 FQNNGV. J was trimmed by 7 bases and V by 1 base; bases with no gene match: 10. Findings and limits, study-wide: Clonal expansion by week 6 occurred in CD4+ and CD8+ blood T cells (at 0.1 to 3.0 mg/kg).

Produced via immunoSEQ multiplex PCR; TCRdb's table is partial and in-frame only. The profile shows 20,000 to 30,000 clones, more than 70% of them singletons. Comments on this clone: The antigen remains undetermined.

The TCR was taken from an adult with an advanced solid tumor such as melanoma, head and neck, liver or kidney cancer. The chain employs TRBV11-2 and TRBJ1-5; 7 bases match TRBD1. The sequencing here drew on CD4+ or CD8+ T cells sorted from blood, taken in a trial of the OX40 agonist ivuxolimab. The CDR3 loop reads CASSLGRTGEGQPQHF. The CDR3 nucleotides read TGTGCCAGCAGCTTAGGTCGAACAGGGGAGGGCCAGCCCCAGCATTTT.